What follows are 27 T cell receptor beta chains derived from one specimen sequenced in a study of naive and memory T cell subsets. Findings and caveats of the study: Especially in CD8 cells, naive repertoires contained a few larger clonotypes, possibly CD45RA-re-expressing memory cells.

No antigens are known for them. An equimolar mix of two oligonucleotides served as the beta constant-region primer for TRBC1 and TRBC2. Ligated cDNA was amplified by four rounds of PCR with nested alpha and beta constant-region primers and SP2. TCRdb ran MiXCR on the UMI-ligation and nested PCR reads and lists one entry per CDR3 protein. This sample has over 110,000 distinct CDR3 sequences, with approximately 21% found just once. Source material: naive CD8+ T cells from blood. The source of these receptors is a human donor in good health.

V usage is TRBV29-1 and J usage is TRBJ2-7; 8 bases are shared with TRBD1. CDR1 and CDR2 (germline): SQVTM, ANQGSEA. V was pared by 0 bases and J by 4 bases, with 5 bases of the junction left unmatched. The length of the CDR3 is 14 residues. This CDR3 reads CSVEDRTGRYEQYF. The CDR3 nucleotides read TGCAGCGTTGAAGATAGGACAGGGAGGTACGAGCAGTACTTC.

This clonotype has a handful of counts. The chain is built from TRBV12-3 or TRBV12-4 and TRBJ1-1; D unclear. Trimming removed 6 bases from V and 7 bases from J, with 12 bases in between. The CDR3 is made up of 12 amino acids. The CDR3 here is CASRPGTDEAFF. The CDR3 coding sequence is TGTGCCAGCAGACCGGGAACGGATGAAGCTTTCTTT.

In its sample, this clonotype was seen a few times. This chain links TRBV27 with TRBJ2-4, with TRBD1 matching over 7 bases. V shed 5 bases and J 2 bases; nucleotides not matched to a gene: 3. Germline V gene data show CDR1 as MNHEY and CDR2 as SMNVEV (reference sequence). This CDR3 region has 14 residues. This chain's CDR3 is CASSPTGTKNIQYF. In DNA form, the CDR3 reads TGTGCCAGCAGTCCGACAGGGACCAAAAACATTCAGTACTTC.

This chain uses TRBV12-3 or TRBV12-4 with TRBJ2-3; no firm D call. V was trimmed by 6 bases and J by 4 bases, leaving 5 bases between them. This CDR3 contains 11 residues. CDR3 residues: CASSASDTQYF. The CDR3 nucleotides are TGTGCCAGCAGCGCATCAGATACGCAGTATTTT.

This sequence joins TRBV6-5 and TRBJ2-5; D gene uncertain. CDR3 size: 13 residues. CDR1 is MNHEY, CDR2 SVGAGI, per germline. Deletions cut 6 bases from V and 5 bases from J, with 13 bases between. The CDR3 DNA reads as TGTGCCAGCAGCCTAGATCTCCTCGAGACCCAGTACTTC. This sequence encodes CASSLDLLETQYF.

This clonotype was detected once. CDR3 in amino acids: CASSHTAYEQYF. For the CDR3, the DNA is TGTGCCAGCAGCCATACAGCTTACGAGCAGTACTTC. The J gene is TRBJ2-7, the V gene TRBV16, with D hard to call. The V and J ends lost 3 bases and 4 bases respectively, with 7 bases between them. CDR3 length: 12 amino acids. Germline loops: CDR1 KGHSY, CDR2 FQNENV.

The chain has TRBV18 and TRBJ2-1, with 14 bases lining up with TRBD2. The CDR3 runs to 18 residues. The germline V gene has CDR1 KGHSH and CDR2 LQKENI. V shed 3 bases and J 0 bases; nucleotides not matched to a gene: 4. CDR3 nucleotides: TGTGCCAGCTCACCCGGGACTAGCGGGAGCACCTCCTACAATGAGCAGTTCTTC. Translating it yields CASSPGTSGSTSYNEQFF.

This clonotype showed up just a few times. This sequence joins TRBV29-1 and TRBJ2-7; 9 nucleotides match TRBD2. This CDR3 has 17 amino acids. Germline values: CDR1 SQVTM, CDR2 ANQGSEA. The trim removed 3 bases at V and 1 base at J, leaving 13 bases unmatched. DNA for the CDR3: TGCAGCGTTGACGGCCTCACAGTGGCGGGGGGGTCCTACGAGCAGTACTTC. Translation: CSVDGLTVAGGSYEQYF.

This clonotype was observed a handful of times. The V call is TRBV29-1, the J call TRBJ2-7, with 8 positions matching TRBD1. V trimming: 6 bases; J trimming: 0 bases; junction bases outside the gene matches: 16. Germline values: CDR1 SQVTM, CDR2 ANQGSEA. This CDR3 is built from 17 residues. The CDR3 loop reads CSVAGQGSRYGSYEQYF. The CDR3 coding sequence is TGCAGCGTCGCCGGACAGGGATCCCGTTACGGCTCCTACGAGCAGTACTTC.

The chain uses TRBV20-1 and TRBJ2-5, with 10 bases aligning to TRBD1. With V trimmed by 4 bases and J by 2 bases, 10 bases remained unmatched. The CDR3 spans 16 residues. The germline V gene encodes CDR1 DFQATT and CDR2 SNEGSKA (reference sequence). The CDR3 nucleotides read TGCAGTGCTAAGGGGACAGGGGCCCTCACACAAGAGACCCAGTACTTC. This gives the protein CSAKGTGALTQETQYF.

This clonotype was recorded only once. CDR3 in amino acids: CASSKGQGITEAFF. In DNA, the CDR3 is TGTGCCAGCAGCAAGGGACAGGGAATCACTGAAGCTTTCTTT. This sequence joins TRBV27 and TRBJ1-1; 9 bases agree with TRBD1. CDR3 length: 14 amino acids. Germline lookup yields CDR1 MNHEY and CDR2 SMNVEV (reference sequence). V shed 6 bases, J shed 4 bases, and the junction held 6 bases outside the gene matches.

In its sample, this clonotype was seen a few times. The chain recombines TRBV10-3 with TRBJ2-2; D gene unclear. The CDR3 contains 14 residues. CDR1 is ENHRY and CDR2 is SYGVKD in the germline V gene. The ends were cut back, 0 bases at V and 4 bases at J, with 6 bases in the middle. The CDR3 reads CAISESLVTGELFF. CDR3 nucleotide sequence: TGTGCCATCAGTGAGTCGCTAGTCACCGGGGAGCTGTTTTTT.

In this sample, this clonotype turned up a few times. J is TRBJ2-1 and V is TRBV7-8; 10 nucleotides match TRBD2. Trimming cost V 1 base and J 8 bases; bases outside gene matches: 8. CDR1 is SGHVS and CDR2 is FQNEAQ in the germline V gene. This CDR3 has 16 amino acids. CDR3 protein: CASSLDDSGRLDEQFF. CDR3 nucleotides: TGTGCCAGCAGCTTAGATGATAGCGGGAGGTTGGATGAGCAGTTCTTC.

Only a few counts were recorded for this clonotype. The chain recombines TRBV6-2 or TRBV6-3 with TRBJ2-2; weak D call: TRBD2 (6 bases). The ends were cut back, 7 bases at V and 6 bases at J, with 15 bases in the middle. This CDR3 is built from 14 residues. CDR1 MNHEY and CDR2 SVGEGT come from the germline V gene. CDR3 region: CASTKTRVSGELFF. The CDR3 nucleotides are TGTGCCAGCACCAAGACTAGGGTCTCCGGGGAGCTGTTTTTT.

This clonotype was observed a few times. This sequence joins TRBV7-9 and TRBJ1-1, with 7 bases fitting TRBD1. The trim removed 1 base at V and 4 bases at J, leaving 3 bases unmatched. The germline CDR1 and CDR2 sequences are SEHNR and FQNEAQ (reference sequence). This CDR3 region has 14 residues. Here the CDR3 DNA reads TGTGCCAGCAGCTTAGGGGCAGGGGGCACTGAAGCTTTCTTT. Translating it yields CASSLGAGGTEAFF.

The genes are TRBV6-2 or TRBV6-3 and TRBJ2-3; 7 bases match TRBD2. The germline V gene encodes CDR1 MNHEY and CDR2 SVGEGT. CDR3 length: 16 residues. V was clipped by 3 bases and J by 2 bases; unmatched bases: 8. CDR3 sequence reads: CASSYNPSGSTDTQYF. DNA of the CDR3: TGTGCCAGCAGTTATAATCCTAGCGGTTCCACAGATACGCAGTATTTT.

This clonotype has a handful of counts. The CDR3: CASSINGNTEAFF. The CDR3 coding sequence is TGTGCCAGCAGTATAAACGGGAACACTGAAGCTTTCTTT. The chain employs TRBV27 and TRBJ1-1; D unresolved. The CDR3 length is 13 residues. The ends were cut back, 5 bases at V and 1 base at J, with 8 bases in the middle. The V gene's germline CDR1 is MNHEY and CDR2 SMNVEV (reference sequence).

The genes are TRBV20-1 and TRBJ2-7; D remains ambiguous. Trimming took 2 bases from V and 7 from J, leaving 9 bases between them. The CDR3 totals 11 residues. CDR1 and CDR2 from the germline V gene are DFQATT and SNEGSKA (reference sequence). CDR3 protein: CSARRFSEQYF. The DNA of the CDR3 is TGCAGTGCTAGACGGTTTAGTGAGCAGTACTTC.

This clonotype was picked up a small number of times. The chain employs TRBV3-1 and TRBJ2-1; TRBD2 matches 8 bases. This CDR3 is built from 13 residues. Trimming at V came to 4 bases and at J to 7 bases, leaving 3 bases not matched to a gene. Germline V gives CDR1 LGHDT, CDR2 YNNKEL (reference sequence). The CDR3 DNA reads TGTGCCAGCAGCCCGGGACTAGTGAATGAGCAGTTCTTC. This gives the protein CASSPGLVNEQFF.

The chain employs TRBV4-2 and TRBJ1-6, with 7 bases aligning to TRBD1. CDR1 and CDR2 (germline): LGHNA, YNFKEQ. This CDR3 comprises 15 residues. V lost 2 bases, J lost 8 bases, and 6 bases stayed unmatched. CDR3 DNA sequence: TGTGCCAGCAGCCAATCCGGGACAGCGGATTCACCCCTCCACTTT. Translating gives CASSQSGTADSPLHF.

The chain couples TRBV28 to TRBJ1-1; TRBD1 aligns across 8 bases. This CDR3 is 17 amino acids long. The J segment lost 3 bases and the V segment lost 3 bases, leaving 12 bases of the junction unmatched. Germline V gene data show CDR1 as MDHEN and CDR2 as SYDVKM. CDR3 sequence (DNA): TGTGCCAGCAGTTTCCCCCCGAATGACAGGGGTCACACTGAAGCTTTCTTT. Its translation is CASSFPPNDRGHTEAFF.

The gene calls are TRBV4-3 and TRBJ1-2; 7 nucleotides align to TRBD1. V was pared by 0 bases and J by 5 bases, with 6 bases of the junction left unmatched. Looked up from germline, CDR1 is LGHNA and CDR2 is YSLEER. CDR3 length: 15 amino acids. The CDR3 loop is CASSQERDRNYGYTF. In DNA form, the CDR3 reads TGCGCCAGCAGCCAAGAACGGGACAGAAATTATGGCTACACCTTC.

This clonotype occurred a few times. V usage is TRBV28 and J usage is TRBJ2-2, with D hard to call. V lost 3 bases to trimming and J lost 4 bases, with 15 bases between them. This CDR3 is 16 amino acids long. Germline CDR1 is MDHEN and CDR2 is SYDVKM. The CDR3 protein is CASSLFLAEVTGELFF. CDR3 bases: TGTGCCAGCAGTTTGTTCCTGGCAGAGGTCACCGGGGAGCTGTTTTTT.

This clonotype showed up just a few times. The rearrangement joins TRBV27 to TRBJ1-2, with TRBD1 identical over 8 bases. The CDR3 extends over 13 amino acids. V was pared by 5 bases and J by 6 bases, with 5 bases of the junction left unmatched. Germline lookup yields CDR1 MNHEY and CDR2 SMNVEV (reference sequence). This CDR3 is CASSLWTGNGYTF. In DNA, the CDR3 is TGTGCCAGCAGTCTTTGGACAGGGAATGGCTACACCTTC.

This clonotype has just one count. The V gene is TRBV7-2, the J gene TRBJ1-6; D ambiguous. The CDR3 is 16 residues long. Germline V gene data show CDR1 as SGHTA and CDR2 as FQGNSA. Trimming cost V 4 bases and J 3 bases, with 13 bases left between them. The CDR3 loop is CASSSIEQSYNSPLHF. For the CDR3, the DNA is TGTGCCAGCAGCTCAATCGAACAGAGCTATAATTCACCCCTCCACTTT.

The chain uses TRBV27 and TRBJ2-5, with TRBD1 matching 7 bases. The junction had 6 bases not matched to a gene; V was cut back by 6 bases and J by 5 bases. CDR1 is MNHEY, CDR2 SMNVEV, per germline (reference sequence). The CDR3 runs 13 residues. CDR3 DNA: TGTGCCAGCAGCCCGACAGGGCATGAGACCCAGTACTTC. The encoded protein is CASSPTGHETQYF.

V and J are TRBV27 and TRBJ2-7, with a tentative D call TRBD2 (5 bases). Germline assignment: CDR1 MNHEY and CDR2 SMNVEV (reference sequence). The CDR3 totals 13 residues. V dropped 5 bases and J dropped 5 bases, with 13 bases sitting between them. The CDR3: CASSPIGKDEQYF. The CDR3 region has the DNA TGTGCCAGCAGTCCAATCGGGAAAGACGAGCAGTACTTC.